These T cell receptor beta chains were read from a single sample in a study of tumor and adjacent non-tumor tissue in lung cancer. TCRdb ran MiXCR on the multiplex PCR reads and lists one entry per CDR3 protein. Of more than 75,000 distinct CDR3 sequences in the sample, around 80% were seen once. Sample: lung tumor tissue. The receptors stem from a woman in her forties or fifties with non-small cell lung cancer. CDR3s leave out the opening cysteine and the closing phenylalanine or tryptophan.

V | CDR3
TRBV20-1 | SASTGNDQQF
TRBV20-1 | SAKSIERPSYGQY
TRBV10-3 | DISESPPSSGRVQETQY
TRBV6-6 | TSRQTGGARQPQH
TRBV20-1 | SANEGEDYNEQF
TRBV30 | AWSWAEVMYEQY
TRBV6-2/TRBV6-3 | ASSYSTSGVNVLT
TRBV6-1 | ASSVEQNSGNTIY
TRBV28 | VSSSTIQGGTYEQY
TRBV20-1 | NANPGQDHNEQY
TRBV10-3 | AICESLGTDNSPLH
TRBV11-2 | ASSLTRTNYSYT
TRBV20-1 | SESPPGQGDGGTEAL
TRBV29-1 | SVDSGLGYGCT
TRBV4-1 | ASRPGTSTPYEQY
TRBV28 | ASSSQGRTYNEQF
TRBV19 | ASSIVAGLQETQY
TRBV25-1 | TSSPPLGGNTGELF
TRBV24-1 | ATSERRARDTQN
TRBV4-1 | TSSQDSASGYNEQF
TRBV11-2 | TSSSRFTEAF
TRBV20-1 | NARVENNEQF
TRBV20-1 | SARGDQGDLDTEAF
TRBV20-1 | SARQPGRTGNSVSNQAQY
TRBV6-1 | ASRSLTGSFVDEQF
TRBV6-5 | ASSPPEQTYEQY
TRBV7-6 | ASSLTQLNTGELF
TRBV10-1 | AITGDRQKQY
TRBV20-1 | SARLRDEQY
TRBV6-1 | ANSSKGDGLAVYDQY
TRBV6-2/TRBV6-3 | ASSFESVVYVSGRNQHKH
TRBV11-1 | ANSHWDNSYEQY
TRBV4-1 | GIRLDPGTGYEQY
TRBV6-1 | VTGGGTANYGYT
TRBV20-1 | SLGTGTSGSSEQI
TRBV20-1 | STTRDANEQY
TRBV20-1 | RARDHRTGRSSALH
TRBV12-3/TRBV12-4 | ASTRANTGELF
TRBV27 | ASKPRGVSYNEQF
TRBV20-1 | SVRSLAYNEQF